Below are 32 T cell receptor beta chains sequenced from a single sample in a study of blood T cell repertoires in COVID-19. Here immunoSEQ multiplex PCR was the method, and the copy in TCRdb shows in-frame clones only, minus some. This sample has about 210,000 clones, with about four fifths found just once. The sample taken for sequencing was PBMCs or T cells enriched from blood (not recorded which). The receptors were sampled from a woman aged 45-65 years with acute COVID-19.

The chain recombines TRBV11-2 with TRBJ1-3; a weak D match, TRBD1 (5 bases). CDR1 is SGHAT, CDR2 FQNNGV, per germline. Trimming left V 5 bases short and J 0 bases short, with 14 bases between. The CDR3 extends over 16 amino acids. The CDR3 sequence is CASSARQSSSGNTIYF. The CDR3 DNA follows: TGTGCCAGCAGCGCGCGACAGTCGAGCTCTGGAAACACCATATATTTT. The full variable domain, in which reference TRBV11-2 and TRBJ1-3 provide the parts outside the CDR3, is EAGVAQSPRYKIIEKRQSVAFWCNPISGHATLYWYQQILGQGPKLLIQFQNNGVVDDSQLPKDRFSAERLKGVDSTLKIQPAKLEDSAVYLCASSARQSSSGNTIYFGEGSWLTVV.

The rearrangement uses TRBV30 and TRBJ2-3, with 8 bases fitting TRBD2. The germline V gene has CDR1 GTSNPN and CDR2 SVGIG (reference sequence). This CDR3 has 14 amino acids. V shed 4 bases and J 0 bases; nucleotides not matched to a gene: 3. In DNA form, the CDR3 reads TGTGCCTGGACCGTAGCGGGAAGCACAGATACGCAGTATTTT. It encodes CAWTVAGSTDTQYF.

The J gene is TRBJ1-1, the V gene TRBV19; weak D call: TRBD1 (5 bases). V lost 3 bases and J 4 bases, leaving 9 bases between the germline ends. Germline V gene lookup returns CDR1 LNHDA and CDR2 SQIVND (reference sequence). The CDR3 covers 13 residues. The CDR3 loop is CASSILGGTEAFF. CDR3 in DNA: TGTGCCAGTAGTATTTTGGGGGGCACTGAAGCTTTCTTT.

V usage is TRBV12-5 and J usage is TRBJ2-1, with a possible D match to TRBD2 (5 bases). The CDR3 contains 15 residues. Looked up from germline, CDR1 is LGHNT and CDR2 is FRNRAP. Trimming removed 6 bases at V and 0 bases at J, with 12 bases between. CDR3 sequence reads: CASGRARSSYNEQFF. CDR3 in DNA: TGTGCTAGTGGGAGGGCGAGGAGCTCCTACAATGAGCAGTTCTTC.

The V gene is TRBV19, the J gene TRBJ2-2; 8 nucleotides align to TRBD1. CDR3 length equals 14 residues. The germline V gene has CDR1 LNHDA and CDR2 SQIVND (reference sequence). V lost 6 bases to trimming and J lost 4 bases; unmatched junction nucleotides: 4. The CDR3 bases are TGTGCCAGTAGGGCAGGGGGCTTCACCGGGGAGCTGTTTTTT. Translating gives CASRAGGFTGELFF.

The V call is TRBV10-2, the J call TRBJ2-2; 9 positions agree with TRBD2. The length of the CDR3 is 15 residues. The germline V gene encodes CDR1 WSHSY and CDR2 SAAADI. With 4 bases clipped from V and 1 base from J, the junction kept 1 base outside the gene matches. The CDR3 region has the DNA TGCGCCAGCAGTGTTAGCGGGGGGAACACCGGGGAGCTGTTTTTT. As protein: CASSVSGGNTGELFF.

The rearrangement joins TRBV5-1 to TRBJ2-6, with 9 bases aligning to TRBD2. Unmatched junction bases numbered 3, after V lost 0 bases and J lost 2 bases. Germline V gene lookup returns CDR1 SGHRS and CDR2 YFSETQ. The CDR3 loop spans 17 amino acids. The CDR3 DNA reads as TGCGCCAGCAGCTTGGGGCTAGCGGGAACTGGGGCCAACGTCCTGACTTTC. This codes for CASSLGLAGTGANVLTF.

This chain joins TRBV3-1 (or the pseudogene TRBV3-2) and TRBJ2-7, with 7 positions matching TRBD2. This CDR3 has 14 amino acids. After removal of 4 bases from V and 2 bases from J, the junction contained 5 bases not matched to a gene. Germline values: CDR1 LGHDT, CDR2 YNNKEL (reference sequence). The CDR3, as DNA: TGTGCCAGCAGCCGGCTCGGGACTACCTACGAGCAGTACTTC. Its protein is CASSRLGTTYEQYF.

This chain links TRBV7-9 with TRBJ1-2, with no clear D. The CDR3 sequence is 15 residues long. V was pared by 3 bases and J by 4 bases, with 15 bases between. Germline V gene sequence: CDR1 SEHNR, CDR2 FQNEAQ (reference sequence). Here the CDR3 DNA reads TGTGCCAGCAGCTTTTCCTACGACACCATCTATGGCTACACCTTC. Translating it yields CASSFSYDTIYGYTF.

The chain recombines TRBV27 with TRBJ1-6; D is uncertain. The CDR3 is 16 residues long. CDR1 MNHEY and CDR2 SMNVEV come from the germline V gene (reference sequence). V gave up 4 bases and J gave up 0 bases, with 10 bases separating them. The CDR3 DNA reads TGTGCCAGCAGTTCCCTTACTAGCTCCTATAATTCACCCCTCCACTTT. Translation gives CASSSLTSSYNSPLHF.

V usage is TRBV15 and J usage is TRBJ2-7; no reliable D call. CDR1 and CDR2 from the germline V gene are LNHNV and YYDKDF (reference sequence). The CDR3 has 13 residues. The ends were cut back, 0 bases at V and 5 bases at J, with 8 bases in the middle. CDR3 in DNA: TGTGCCACCAGCAGAGAGTGGAGTCACGAGCAGTACTTC. Translating it yields CATSREWSHEQYF.

This clone was found once. V gene TRBV7-2 combines with J gene TRBJ1-5; D is ambiguous. The CDR3 spans 14 residues. V lost 1 base, J lost 3 bases, and 7 bases lay in between. Germline V gives CDR1 SGHTA, CDR2 FQGNSA. The CDR3 loop reads CASSLGRVNQPQHF. The CDR3, as DNA: TGTGCCAGCAGCTTAGGGCGGGTCAATCAGCCCCAGCATTTT.

This chain links TRBV7-2 with TRBJ1-5; no clear D. Trimming took 0 bases from V and 6 from J, leaving 6 bases between them. The CDR3 has 13 amino acids. CDR1 is SGHTA, CDR2 FQGNSA, per germline. The CDR3 sequence is CASSLAYSQPQHF. The CDR3 DNA reads as TGTGCCAGCAGCTTAGCCTATTCTCAGCCCCAGCATTTT.

V and J are TRBV7-2 and TRBJ2-5, with 9 bases that match TRBD1. V shed 1 base and J 8 bases; nucleotides not matched to a gene: 8. Per germline, CDR1 SGHTA and CDR2 FQGNSA. The CDR3 is 15 residues long. Here the CDR3 reads CASSLEGTGSVTQYF. CDR3 nucleotide sequence: TGTGCCAGCAGCTTAGAGGGGACAGGGTCTGTTACCCAGTACTTC.

This rearrangement joins TRBV19 to TRBJ1-1; TRBD1 aligns across 8 bases. Germline V gene lookup returns CDR1 LNHDA and CDR2 SQIVND (reference sequence). The CDR3 covers 15 residues. Trimming took 7 bases from V and 1 from J; bases not matched to a gene: 8. CDR3 nucleotides: TGTGCCAGTACAGATCAGGGGGCTGGGAACACTGAAGCTTTCTTT. Translation: CASTDQGAGNTEAFF.

This clone was counted once. The rearrangement uses TRBV19 and TRBJ1-5; no clear D. The CDR3 contains 13 residues. Deletions cut 7 bases from V and 6 bases from J, with 13 bases between. Germline CDR1 LNHDA, CDR2 SQIVND (reference sequence). CDR3 amino acids: CASKYRSGQPQHF. DNA of the CDR3: TGTGCCAGTAAATACAGATCAGGTCAGCCCCAGCATTTT.

This chain joins TRBV15 and TRBJ2-7, with 8 bases matching TRBD1. The CDR3 extends over 15 amino acids. CDR1 is LNHNV, CDR2 YYDKDF, per germline (reference sequence). The junction had 6 bases not matched to a gene; V was cut back by 5 bases and J by 0 bases. The CDR3 nucleotides read TGTGCCACCAGCCCAACGACAGGGGCCTCCTACGAGCAGTACTTC. It encodes CATSPTTGASYEQYF.

This chain uses TRBV5-1 with TRBJ2-3; TRBD2 matches 10 bases. The V segment lost 5 bases and the J segment 8 bases; nucleotides outside the gene matches: 11. CDR3 size: 15 residues. CDR1 is SGHRS, CDR2 YFSETQ, per germline. For the CDR3, the DNA is TGCGCCAGCAGGGATTCTAGCGGGGGCCGGGTTACGCAGTATTTT. Translation gives CASRDSSGGRVTQYF.

The chain uses TRBV28 and TRBJ2-1, with TRBD2 as a possible D gene (5 bases). In germline, CDR1 is MDHEN, CDR2 SYDVKM. This CDR3 is 14 amino acids long. With 2 bases removed from V and 6 bases from J, the gap between germline ends came to 11 bases. The CDR3 loop is CASSLGLRGNEQFF. The CDR3 nucleotides read TGTGCCAGCAGTTTAGGACTCCGTGGCAATGAGCAGTTCTTC.

CDR3 protein: CATYEGAMNTEAFF. The CDR3 DNA reads TGTGCCACCTACGAGGGGGCCATGAACACTGAAGCTTTCTTT. V and J are TRBV28 and TRBJ1-1; 7 nucleotides align to TRBD1. The germline V gene encodes CDR1 MDHEN and CDR2 SYDVKM. This CDR3 contains 14 residues. The junction had 8 bases not matched to a gene; V was cut back by 10 bases and J by 0 bases.

V is TRBV6-6 and J is TRBJ1-5; TRBD1 aligns across 7 bases. J was trimmed by 3 bases and V by 5 bases; bases with no gene match: 13. Germline loops: CDR1 MNHNY, CDR2 SVGAGI (reference sequence). The CDR3 has 17 residues. CDR3 in DNA: TGTGCCAGCAGTCTGAGACCCGACAGGGTAGACAATCAGCCCCAGCATTTT. As protein: CASSLRPDRVDNQPQHF.

The chain recombines TRBV18 with TRBJ1-3, with D tentatively TRBD1 (5 bases). The CDR3 length is 16 residues. Per the germline V gene, CDR1 is KGHSH and CDR2 is LQKENI. V was trimmed by 3 bases and J by 0 bases, leaving 12 bases between them. CDR3 region: CASSPGAFYSGNTIYF. DNA of the CDR3: TGTGCCAGCTCACCTGGGGCGTTCTACTCTGGAAACACCATATATTTT. Combining the CDR3 with reference TRBV18 and TRBJ1-3 gives the whole variable domain NAGVMQNPRHLVRRRGQEARLRCSPMKGHSHVYWYRQLPEEGLKFMVYLQKENIIDESGMPKERFSAEFPKEGPSILRIQQVVRGDSAAYFCASSPGAFYSGNTIYFGEGSWLTVV.

The rearrangement links TRBV5-5 to TRBJ2-3; 11 nucleotides align to TRBD2. CDR3 length: 18 residues. V lost 2 bases and J lost 4; bases outside the gene matches: 12. CDR1 and CDR2 (germline): SGHKS, YYEKEE (reference sequence). The CDR3 nucleotides read TGTGCCAGCAGCTTCACAGACCGACTAGCGGGATCGGCAGATACGCAGTATTTT. It yields the protein CASSFTDRLAGSADTQYF.

With regard to this clone: A far larger clone is one nucleotide away, so this likely arose from a read error. The chain has TRBV7-2 and TRBJ2-7, with 12 nucleotides matching TRBD2. Trimming took 6 bases from V and 2 from J; bases not matched to a gene: 2. This CDR3 comprises 14 residues. Per the germline V gene, CDR1 is SGHTA and CDR2 is FQGNSA. This CDR3 is CASRRLAGAYEQYF. The CDR3 DNA is TGTGCCAGCAGACGACTAGCGGGGGCCTACGAGCAGTACTTC.

J is TRBJ2-7 and V is TRBV28; TRBD2 matches at 7 bases. The CDR3 spans 16 residues. Trimming at V came to 2 bases and at J to 4 bases, leaving 11 bases not matched to a gene. Germline V gene sequence: CDR1 MDHEN, CDR2 SYDVKM. CDR3 sequence (DNA): TGTGCCAGCAGTTTAAACCCTTCGGGGGGTCGGTACGAGCAGTACTTC. It encodes CASSLNPSGGRYEQYF.

The chain joins TRBV7-9 to TRBJ2-5, with D tentatively TRBD1 (6 bases). Trimming pared 5 bases from V and 2 bases from J, leaving 21 bases between. The CDR3 is 17 residues long. The germline V gene encodes CDR1 SEHNR and CDR2 FQNEAQ (reference sequence). As DNA, the CDR3 is TGTGCCAGCAGCCGTCGTCGACAGGTGGAGGAACAAGAGACCCAGTACTTC. Protein sequence: CASSRRRQVEEQETQYF.

This clone has just one count. This chain links TRBV5-6 with TRBJ2-2; D remains ambiguous. The germline V gene has CDR1 SGHDT and CDR2 YYEEEE. Trimming cost V 5 bases and J 1 base, with 12 bases left between them. This CDR3 is 15 amino acids long. The CDR3 reads CASSDSRRNTGELFF. The CDR3 DNA reads TGTGCCAGCAGTGACTCTCGGCGGAACACCGGGGAGCTGTTTTTT.

The chain has TRBV9 and TRBJ1-2; 7 nucleotides align to TRBD1. This CDR3 region has 14 residues. The V gene end was trimmed by 5 bases and the J gene end by 6 bases; junction bases not matched to a gene: 10. CDR1 is SGDLS and CDR2 is YYNGEE in the germline V gene. CDR3 residues: CASRHDRAGDGYTF. The CDR3 DNA reads as TGTGCCAGCAGACACGACAGGGCTGGTGATGGCTACACCTTC.

The chain combines TRBV3-1 (or the pseudogene TRBV3-2) with TRBJ2-5; 7 bases are shared with TRBD1. The CDR3 consists of 14 residues. CDR1 and CDR2 (germline): LGHDT, YNNKEL (reference sequence). With V trimmed by 0 bases and J by 7 bases, 5 bases remained unmatched. CDR3 sequence: CASSQDRQGRTQYF. The DNA of the CDR3 is TGTGCCAGCAGCCAAGATAGACAGGGAAGGACCCAGTACTTC.

V is TRBV7-9 and J is TRBJ1-2, with a weak D call TRBD1 (5 bases). V shed 5 bases and J shed 2 bases, with 12 bases lying between them. The CDR3 extends over 14 amino acids. Germline values: CDR1 SEHNR, CDR2 FQNEAQ (reference sequence). The CDR3 here is CASSPRQTNYGYTF. The DNA for the CDR3 is TGTGCCAGCAGCCCACGACAGACAAACTATGGCTACACCTTC.

The chain employs TRBV28 and TRBJ2-7, with D maybe TRBD2 (6 bases). The CDR3 is made up of 13 amino acids. V was trimmed by 4 bases and J by 2 bases, leaving 9 bases between them. Germline CDR1 and CDR2: MDHEN and SYDVKM. The DNA for the CDR3 is TGTGCCAGCAGTTGGGGCGGGACCTACGAGCAGTACTTC. Its protein is CASSWGGTYEQYF.

The chain joins TRBV4-1 to TRBJ1-2; 8 bases line up with TRBD1. The CDR3 extends over 15 amino acids. Germline values: CDR1 MGHRA, CDR2 YSYEKL. V lost 2 bases to trimming and J lost 10 bases; unmatched junction nucleotides: 12. The CDR3 here is CASSQFLSGQGFYTF. CDR3 sequence (DNA): TGCGCCAGCAGCCAATTTCTGAGCGGACAGGGATTCTACACCTTC.